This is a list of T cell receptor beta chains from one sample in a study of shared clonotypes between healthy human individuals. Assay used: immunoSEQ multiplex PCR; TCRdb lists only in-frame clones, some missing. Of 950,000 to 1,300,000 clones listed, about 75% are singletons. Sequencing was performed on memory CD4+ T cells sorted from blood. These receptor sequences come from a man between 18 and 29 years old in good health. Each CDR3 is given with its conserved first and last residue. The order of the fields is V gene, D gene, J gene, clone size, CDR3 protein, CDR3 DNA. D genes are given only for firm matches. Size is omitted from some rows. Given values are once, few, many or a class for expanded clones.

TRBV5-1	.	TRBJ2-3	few	CASSPGYNTDTQYF	TGCGCCAGCAGCCCGGGGTACAACACAGATACGCAGTATTTT
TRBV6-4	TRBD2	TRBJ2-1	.	CASSGILAGGIYNEQFF	TGTGCCAGCAGTGGTATACTAGCGGGAGGGATATACAATGAGCAGTTCTTC
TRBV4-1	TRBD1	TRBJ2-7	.	CASSLGDRGYEQYF	TGCGCCAGCAGCCTAGGGGACAGGGGCTACGAGCAGTACTTC
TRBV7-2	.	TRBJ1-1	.	CASSFHPDTEAFF	TGTGCCAGCAGCTTTCACCCGGACACTGAAGCTTTCTTT
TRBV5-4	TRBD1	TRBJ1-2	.	CASSLDRDRSYGYTF	TGTGCCAGCAGCTTGGACAGGGACAGGAGCTATGGCTACACCTTC
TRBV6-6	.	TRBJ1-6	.	CASSGGSYNSPLHF	TGTGCCAGCAGCGGAGGCTCCTATAATTCACCCCTCCACTTT
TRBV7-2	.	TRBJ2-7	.	CASSFGHRDYEQYF	TGTGCCAGCAGCTTCGGTCACAGGGACTACGAGCAGTACTTC
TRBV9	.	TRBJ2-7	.	CASSVGGLLTYEQYF	TGTGCCAGCAGCGTAGGAGGACTCCTTACCTACGAGCAGTACTTC
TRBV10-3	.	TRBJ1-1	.	CAISEFTEAFF	TGTGCCATCAGTGAGTTCACTGAAGCTTTCTTT
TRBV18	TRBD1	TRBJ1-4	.	CASSPSGQNNEKLFF	TGTGCCAGCTCACCTTCGGGACAGAATAATGAAAAACTGTTTTTT
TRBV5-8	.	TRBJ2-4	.	CATRDLGVYIQYF	TGTGCCACCCGCGATCTGGGGGTGTACATTCAGTACTTC
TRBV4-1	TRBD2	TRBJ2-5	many	CASSLGGGAPQETQYF	TGCGCCAGCAGCCTGGGGGGGGGAGCCCCCCAAGAGACCCAGTACTTC
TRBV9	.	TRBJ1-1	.	CASSVATRQSEAFF	TGTGCCAGCAGCGTAGCTACTCGGCAGTCCGAAGCTTTCTTT
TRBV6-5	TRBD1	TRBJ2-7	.	CASSYSTGGSYEQYF	TGTGCCAGCAGTTACTCGACAGGGGGCTCCTACGAGCAGTACTTC
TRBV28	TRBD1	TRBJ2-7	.	CASSLSSGTGGYEQYF	TGTGCCAGCAGTTTATCGTCCGGGACAGGGGGCTACGAGCAGTACTTC
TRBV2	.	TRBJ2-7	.	CASSMGRYEQYF	TGTGCCAGCAGTATGGGCCGATACGAGCAGTACTTC
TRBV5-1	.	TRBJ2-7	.	CASRQGDEQYF	TGCGCCAGCAGACAGGGAGACGAGCAGTACTTC
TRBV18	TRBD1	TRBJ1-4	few	CASSPEKTGTQELFF	TGTGCCAGCTCACCAGAAAAGACAGGGACCCAAGAACTGTTTTTT
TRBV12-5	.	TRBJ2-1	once	CASGLVVGQKQFF	TGTGCTAGTGGTTTGGTAGTCGGCCAGAAGCAGTTCTTC
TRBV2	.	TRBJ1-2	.	CASRRQIRYGYTF	TGTGCCAGCAGGCGGCAGATTCGCTATGGCTACACCTTC
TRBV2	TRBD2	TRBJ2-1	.	CASSEALRASGNNEQFF	TGTGCCAGCAGTGAAGCGCTTCGGGCTAGCGGTAACAATGAGCAGTTCTTC
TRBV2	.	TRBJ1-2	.	CASSEGANYGYTF	TGTGCCAGCAGTGAGGGGGCGAACTATGGCTACACCTTC
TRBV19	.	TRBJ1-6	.	CASSMGNSPLHF	TGTGCCAGTAGTATGGGGAATTCACCCCTCCACTTT
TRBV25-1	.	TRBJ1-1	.	CASSAQGATEAFF	TGTGCCAGCAGTGCACAGGGAGCCACTGAAGCTTTCTTT
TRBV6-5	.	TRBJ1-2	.	CASSYDSSNYGYTF	TGTGCCAGCAGTTACGACAGCTCTAACTATGGCTACACCTTC
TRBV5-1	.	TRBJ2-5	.	CASRRSGDQETQYF	TGCGCCAGCAGACGGTCGGGGGACCAAGAGACCCAGTACTTC
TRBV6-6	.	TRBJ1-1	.	CASSYSLDRNTEAFF	TGTGCCAGCAGTTACTCTTTGGACAGGAACACTGAAGCTTTCTTT
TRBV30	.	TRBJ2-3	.	CACSTGADTQYF	TGTGCCTGTTCCACAGGCGCAGATACGCAGTATTTT
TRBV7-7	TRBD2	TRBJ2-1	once	CASSLELAGDEQFF	TGTGCTAGCAGCTTAGAACTAGCGGGCGATGAGCAGTTCTTC
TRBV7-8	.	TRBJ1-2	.	CASSLGIQGGYTF	TGTGCCAGCAGCTTAGGGATACAGGGTGGCTACACCTTC